This entry describes one T cell receptor (beta chain). Its cognate antigen is unknown. An Oncomine TCR Beta short-read assay was used to sequence the DNA from cultured CD4+ T cells. TCRdb re-called the PCR reads through MiXCR, storing one row per CDR3 protein. The sample includes 20,000 or so distinct CDR3 sequences, about half of them seen just once. The sample belongs to a study of vaccination and CD4 T cells after COVID-19. Study background: Nasal swab PCR had detected SARS-CoV-2 in convalescent patients, about 10 mild and one severe. Overlapping spike peptides served as the stimulus for the cells. These peptides came from SARS-CoV-2 and from the common cold coronaviruses HCoV-NL63, HCoV-OC43 and HCoV-229E.

Treatment indicated: approximately nine-day PBMC culture with coronavirus spike peptide pools or control peptides (ViraFEST assay). The CDR3 spans 16 residues. V was pared by 2 bases and J by 5 bases, with 9 bases of the junction left unmatched. The germline V gene has CDR1 MNHEY and CDR2 SVGEGT. The receptor's source is a human donor who had recovered from COVID-19. The rearrangement links TRBV6-2 or TRBV6-3 to TRBJ2-7; TRBD1 matches at 10 bases. Here the sequenced sample was CD4+ T cells from blood, cultured in vitro, taken before SARS-CoV-2 vaccination. This CDR3 reads CASSYPAGQGRNEQYF. CDR3 nucleotides: TGTGCCAGCAGTTACCCCGCGGGACAGGGGAGGAACGAGCAGTACTTC.